This entry lists 20 T cell receptor beta chains sequenced from one sample in a study of T-cell reconstitution after alpha-beta-depleted transplantation in children. Preparing the TCRbeta library involved the use of unique molecular identifiers. TCRdb recomputed calls from the PCR reads with MiXCR, one row per CDR3 protein. The sample shows approximately 350,000 distinct CDR3 sequences, about 16% of them seen only once. The input for sequencing was PBMCs, mostly from graft donor cells, taken 360 days after TCRalphabeta/CD19-depleted stem cell transplant. Every receptor here comes from a male patient between 2 and 10 years old who had a stem cell transplant for acute lymphoblastic leukemia, so the T cells may come from the graft donor.

This chain connects TRBV6-2 or TRBV6-3 to TRBJ2-1, with D hard to call. CDR3 size: 12 residues. CDR1 MNHEY and CDR2 SVGEGT come from the germline V gene. V lost 4 bases, J lost 7 bases, and 8 bases lay in between. The CDR3 coding sequence is TGTGCCAGCAGTTCGAGCCTAAATGAGCAGTTCTTC. Its translation: CASSSSLNEQFF.

V is TRBV20-1 and J is TRBJ2-5, with D possibly matching TRBD1 (5 bases). This CDR3 comprises 15 residues. Trimming left V 5 bases short and J 0 bases short, with 16 bases between. The germline CDR1 and CDR2 sequences are DFQATT and SNEGSKA (reference sequence). The CDR3 region has the DNA TGCAGTGCTTTCTTCCTCCGACAGCACCAAGAGACCCAGTACTTC. It is translated as CSAFFLRQHQETQYF.

The genes are TRBV20-1 and TRBJ2-5, with 7 bases lining up with TRBD1. V trimming: 6 bases; J trimming: 3 bases; junction bases outside the gene matches: 7. This CDR3 region has 13 residues. The germline CDR1 and CDR2 sequences are DFQATT and SNEGSKA (reference sequence). The CDR3 bases are TGCAGTGCAACCCGGACAGGCGAAGAGACCCAGTACTTC. This encodes CSATRTGEETQYF.

This rearrangement joins TRBV11-2 to TRBJ2-7; D is perhaps TRBD1 (5 bases). The ends were cut back, 2 bases at V and 0 bases at J, with 11 bases in the middle. CDR1 and CDR2 (germline): SGHAT, FQNNGV. The CDR3 covers 15 residues. The CDR3 nucleotides are TGTGCCAGCAGCTTAAGGGCTGGACACTCCTACGAGCAGTACTTC. This encodes CASSLRAGHSYEQYF.

The chain is built from TRBV20-1 and TRBJ2-1, with unresolved D. Deletions cut 3 bases from V and 4 bases from J, with 13 bases between. This CDR3 is built from 14 residues. Germline CDR1 is DFQATT and CDR2 is SNEGSKA (reference sequence). The CDR3 DNA follows: TGCAGTGCTAGCTCGACACTGGTTTACAATGAGCAGTTCTTC. Amino acids: CSASSTLVYNEQFF.

This clonotype was detected a few times. The rearrangement links TRBV6-1 to TRBJ2-3; the D gene is possibly TRBD2 (6 bases). The germline V and J ends were trimmed by 1 base and 0 bases, with 17 bases remaining between them. CDR3 size: 18 residues. Germline CDR1 and CDR2: MNHNS and SASEGT. CDR3 sequence reads: CASSEGLAPYPSTDTQYF. CDR3 in DNA: TGTGCCAGCAGTGAAGGGCTAGCGCCTTACCCTAGCACAGATACGCAGTATTTT.

This clonotype was detected ten times or more. V gene TRBV5-1 combines with J gene TRBJ2-5; no firm D call. V was cut by 0 bases and J by 5 bases, with 14 bases left in between. Looked up from germline, CDR1 is SGHRS and CDR2 is YFSETQ. CDR3 size: 15 residues. The CDR3 loop is CASSLVQVNYETQYF. CDR3 DNA: TGCGCCAGCAGCTTGGTTCAGGTGAATTACGAGACCCAGTACTTC.

This chain connects TRBV6-5 to TRBJ1-6, with 9 bases lining up with TRBD1. From germline, CDR1 is MNHEY and CDR2 SVGAGI. V trimming: 2 bases; J trimming: 7 bases; junction bases outside the gene matches: 12. This CDR3 has 18 amino acids. CDR3 sequence (DNA): TGTGCCAGCAGTTACGAGGGGAAGGACAGGGGTTTGAATTCACCCCTCCACTTT. This encodes CASSYEGKDRGLNSPLHF.

This clonotype was seen only a few times. The gene calls are TRBV28 and TRBJ2-3; possibly TRBD2 for D (6 bases). V gave up 1 base and J gave up 2 bases, with 16 bases separating them. The CDR3 has 17 amino acids. Germline values: CDR1 MDHEN, CDR2 SYDVKM. CDR3 nucleotides: TGTGCCAGCAGTTTATTGGGGACTCCCGCGTCCACAGATACGCAGTATTTT. Its protein product is CASSLLGTPASTDTQYF.

The CDR3 DNA reads TGCAGTGCCCCGAGCGGGAGGGCCTCCTACAATGAGCAGTTCTTC. Protein sequence: CSAPSGRASYNEQFF. This sequence joins TRBV20-1 and TRBJ2-1; the match to TRBD2 covers 10 bases. The CDR3 covers 15 residues. CDR1 is DFQATT, CDR2 SNEGSKA, per germline (reference sequence). V was clipped by 6 bases and J by 0 bases; unmatched bases: 5.

This clonotype was seen a handful of times. The chain links TRBV7-6 to TRBJ2-5, with 10 bases lining up with TRBD2. The CDR3 has 15 amino acids. The V and J ends lost 6 bases and 4 bases, in that order; junction bases with no gene match: 8. From germline, CDR1 is SGHVS and CDR2 FNYEAQ. The CDR3, as DNA: TGTGCCAGCAGTTCAGGACTAGCGGCGGGAGAGACCCAGTACTTC. It specifies CASSSGLAAGETQYF.

The chain recombines TRBV6-1 with TRBJ2-7, with D tentatively TRBD1 (6 bases). The ends were cut back, 6 bases at V and 0 bases at J, with 9 bases in the middle. The CDR3 length is 13 residues. Germline CDR1 reads MNHNS; CDR2 reads SASEGT. The CDR3 spells CASRGTTSYEQYF. The CDR3 DNA reads TGTGCCAGCAGGGGGACAACCTCCTACGAGCAGTACTTC.

This clonotype was found a few times. J is TRBJ1-1 and V is TRBV20-1, with 8 bases identical to TRBD1. This CDR3 has 15 amino acids. From germline, CDR1 is DFQATT and CDR2 SNEGSKA (reference sequence). J was trimmed by 1 base and V by 6 bases; bases with no gene match: 10. In DNA, the CDR3 is TGCAGTGCCCTTCAGGGGGCAGGGGCGAACACTGAAGCTTTCTTT. This encodes CSALQGAGANTEAFF.

This clonotype turned up a few times. The chain uses TRBV5-6 and TRBJ2-7; no firm D call. Germline V gene sequence: CDR1 SGHDT, CDR2 YYEEEE. V was trimmed by 2 bases and J by 2 bases, leaving 8 bases between them. This CDR3 has 13 residues. The CDR3 region is CASSLSSAYEQYF. The DNA for the CDR3 is TGTGCCAGCAGCTTATCGTCGGCCTACGAGCAGTACTTC.

This clonotype was observed a handful of times. Written as DNA, the CDR3 is TGTGCCAGCAGCCAAGTCGAGACGGGGAACATTCAGTACTTC. Its translation is CASSQVETGNIQYF. V and J are TRBV4-2 and TRBJ2-4, with D possibly matching TRBD2 (5 bases). There are 14 residues in the CDR3. V lost 1 base to trimming and J lost 7 bases, with 11 bases between them. Germline assignment: CDR1 LGHNA and CDR2 YNFKEQ.

This clonotype has ten or more counts. This chain joins TRBV10-3 and TRBJ2-6, with 8 nucleotides matching TRBD1. CDR1 and CDR2 from the germline V gene are ENHRY and SYGVKD. CDR3 length: 20 amino acids. V lost 2 bases to trimming and J lost 0 bases; unmatched junction nucleotides: 12. The CDR3 sequence is CAISETRQGQVVSGANVLTF. Here the CDR3 DNA reads TGTGCCATCAGTGAGACCCGACAGGGACAGGTTGTCTCTGGGGCCAACGTCCTGACTTTC.

This clonotype appeared once. The chain uses TRBV28 and TRBJ2-3, with D unresolved. Trimming cost V 7 bases and J 0 bases, with 14 bases left between them. Germline CDR1 and CDR2: MDHEN and SYDVKM. The CDR3 has 15 residues. The CDR3 region is CASIGRPSSTDTQYF. The CDR3 nucleotides read TGTGCCAGCATCGGACGTCCGTCTAGCACAGATACGCAGTATTTT.

In DNA, the CDR3 is TGCGCCAGCAGCCAAGATCTTGGCGGGGGCATTCAGTACTTC. Its protein product is CASSQDLGGGIQYF. The gene calls are TRBV4-3 and TRBJ2-4, with 7 bases matching TRBD2. J was trimmed by 9 bases and V by 0 bases; bases with no gene match: 5. The CDR3 consists of 14 residues. Germline-derived CDR1 and CDR2 are LGHNA and YSLEER.

This clonotype was found many times. V is TRBV20-1 and J is TRBJ2-1, with a weak D call TRBD2 (6 bases). The CDR3 is made up of 13 amino acids. Germline V gene sequence: CDR1 DFQATT, CDR2 SNEGSKA (reference sequence). V lost 6 bases to trimming and J lost 2 bases, with 11 bases between them. Here the CDR3 DNA reads TGCAGTGCCGGGGGTGGCACCTACAATGAGCAGTTCTTC. Translated: CSAGGGTYNEQFF.

This chain connects TRBV12-3 or TRBV12-4 to TRBJ2-3; no clear D. The CDR3 is 15 amino acids. V lost 6 bases and J lost 3, with 16 bases in between. The CDR3 here is CASSSNRATTDTQYF. The CDR3 DNA follows: TGTGCCAGCAGCTCGAATCGGGCTACGACAGATACGCAGTATTTT.